This T cell receptor beta chain derives from a study of blood T cell repertoires in COVID-19. At the level of the study: Material from acute and convalescent COVID-19 was sourced from the United States, Italy and Spain. From T cells, B-cell-depleted T cells, or PBMCs came the material, which was cDNA or gDNA.

In the original processing: Amplifying reference gene primers gave estimates of nucleated cell counts. Only in-frame clones appear in the TCRdb table, and some are missing; sequencing was by immunoSEQ multiplex PCR. The V and J calls and clone size were taken over from that table, and D and trimming were inferred from the DNA. The repertoire has 95,000 to 150,000 clones, roughly four fifths of them found once; the top ten carry 4.5%. Germline CDR1 and CDR2: MDHEN and SYDVKM. Trimming removed 5 bases from V and 4 bases from J; junction bases left unmatched: 3. The CDR3 runs to 13 residues. The receptor's source is a woman aged 70-85 years with acute or convalescent COVID-19. The material sequenced was peripheral blood. V is TRBV28 and J is TRBJ1-2; TRBD1 agrees at 8 bases. The CDR3 protein is CASSPGTGYGYTF. Written as DNA, the CDR3 is TGTGCCAGCAGTCCCGGGACAGGCTATGGCTACACCTTC.